The 31 T cell receptor beta chains in this list originate from one sample, sequenced in a study of cytomegalovirus exposure and HLA in healthy donors. Vbeta (60) and Jbeta (13) primers were used in the PCR. TCRdb keeps only in-frame clones here, not all; method: immunoSEQ multiplex PCR. The table records some 150,000 clones, roughly 79% of them present only once. The sequenced sample consisted of PBMCs. The receptors come from a woman in her fifties or sixties in good health and CMV-seronegative.

The rearrangement links TRBV6-4 to TRBJ2-1; the match to TRBD2 covers 10 bases. The J segment lost 4 bases and the V segment lost 3 bases, leaving 6 bases of the junction unmatched. Germline lookup yields CDR1 MRHNA and CDR2 SNTAGT. This CDR3 has 16 amino acids. CDR3: CASSEASGSGYNEQFF. The DNA of the CDR3 is TGTGCCAGCAGTGAGGCTAGCGGGAGTGGATACAATGAGCAGTTCTTC.

This chain joins TRBV14 and TRBJ2-5, with a tentative D call TRBD2 (7 bases). V dropped 6 bases and J dropped 1 base, with 9 bases sitting between them. Germline V gene sequence: CDR1 SGHDN, CDR2 FVKESK. The CDR3 extends over 13 amino acids. The chain's CDR3 is CASRRGGQETQYF. In DNA form, the CDR3 reads TGTGCCAGCAGAAGGGGGGGCCAAGAGACCCAGTACTTC.

J is TRBJ2-2 and V is TRBV27; 7 bases match TRBD1. With 5 bases clipped from V and 3 bases from J, the junction kept 9 bases outside the gene matches. Germline V lookup: CDR1 MNHEY, CDR2 SMNVEV (reference sequence). This CDR3 has 16 residues. CDR3 coding DNA: TGTGCCAGCAGTCGCGCAGGACAGGCCTACACCGGGGAGCTGTTTTTT. Protein sequence: CASSRAGQAYTGELFF.

In regard to this clone: In the same sample, other DNA sequences code for this CDR3. The chain employs TRBV5-1 and TRBJ1-5; TRBD1 might be the D (5 bases). V was cut by 2 bases and J by 0 bases, with 9 bases left in between. Germline-derived CDR1 and CDR2 are SGHRS and YFSETQ. This CDR3 has 15 residues. CDR3 in DNA: TGCGCCAGCAGCTTAACAGGCAATAGCAATCAGCCCCAGCATTTT. It encodes CASSLTGNSNQPQHF.

In its sample, this clone was seen a few times. The genes are TRBV5-1 and TRBJ1-4, with 7 bases lining up with TRBD1. The CDR3 covers 15 residues. Trimming at V came to 0 bases and at J to 7 bases, leaving 6 bases not matched to a gene. Germline values: CDR1 SGHRS, CDR2 YFSETQ. CDR3 in amino acids: CASSLEGALGEKLFF. The CDR3 DNA sequence: TGCGCCAGCAGCTTGGAGGGGGCTCTTGGTGAAAAACTGTTTTTT.

The chain is built from TRBV4-2 and TRBJ2-7, with TRBD1 as a possible D gene (6 bases). The CDR3 length is 17 residues. V lost 5 bases and J 1 base, leaving 21 bases between the germline ends. Germline lookup yields CDR1 LGHNA and CDR2 YNFKEQ. The CDR3 DNA reads as TGTGCCAGCAGCGTCTCATCCTGGACAGCCGCATCCTACGAGCAGTACTTC. It codes for CASSVSSWTAASYEQYF.

J is TRBJ2-1 and V is TRBV5-1; 7 nucleotides line up with TRBD2. Germline lookup yields CDR1 SGHRS and CDR2 YFSETQ. There are 14 residues in the CDR3. V gave up 0 bases and J gave up 8 bases; unmatched junction bases: 5. CDR3 sequence (DNA): TGCGCCAGCAGCTTGGGGGAGGGATGGTATGAGCAGTTCTTC. It encodes CASSLGEGWYEQFF.

V is TRBV19 and J is TRBJ1-2, with 11 bases aligning to TRBD1. The CDR3 covers 17 residues. Germline trimming cut 3 bases from V and 4 bases from J; bases unmatched to any gene: 10. CDR1 and CDR2 (germline): LNHDA, SQIVND (reference sequence). The CDR3 DNA reads as TGTGCCAGTAGTATTCTCGGACAGGGGGCGACTTTCTATGGCTACACCTTC. Translation: CASSILGQGATFYGYTF.

V gene TRBV15 combines with J gene TRBJ2-7; perhaps TRBD1 as D (6 bases). Germline V gene data show CDR1 as LNHNV and CDR2 as YYDKDF (reference sequence). V lost 3 bases and J lost 4, with 19 bases in between. There are 16 residues in the CDR3. The CDR3 sequence: CATSSSIRGRGYEQYF. For the CDR3, the DNA is TGTGCCACCAGCAGCAGCATCAGGGGTCGGGGATACGAGCAGTACTTC.

The rearrangement joins TRBV11-2 to TRBJ2-3; D possibly corresponds to TRBD1 (6 bases). The germline V gene has CDR1 SGHAT and CDR2 FQNNGV. Between the trimmed V and J ends, which lost 3 bases and 6 bases, there was a span of 13 bases. This CDR3 region has 14 residues. DNA of the CDR3: TGTGCCAGCAGCTTCACAGGGCAGAAGGATACGCAGTATTTT. Protein sequence: CASSFTGQKDTQYF.

The J gene is TRBJ2-7, the V gene TRBV28, with 8 bases matching TRBD1. V was clipped by 6 bases and J by 0 bases; unmatched bases: 4. Germline CDR1 is MDHEN and CDR2 is SYDVKM. This CDR3 comprises 14 residues. The CDR3 nucleotides are TGTGCCAGCAGGCGACAGGGGAGCTCCTACGAGCAGTACTTC. Translated, it gives CASRRQGSSYEQYF.

The chain combines TRBV6-5 with TRBJ2-2; a weak D match, TRBD1 (5 bases). Trimming stripped 2 bases from V and 2 bases from J, with 12 bases between. In germline, CDR1 is MNHEY, CDR2 SVGAGI. The CDR3 sequence is 16 residues long. The CDR3 region is CASSYVREVNTGELFF. The CDR3 nucleotides are TGTGCCAGCAGTTACGTCAGGGAAGTAAACACCGGGGAGCTGTTTTTT.

V usage is TRBV28 and J usage is TRBJ1-2, with 8 bases lining up with TRBD1. CDR1 is MDHEN, CDR2 SYDVKM, per germline. The CDR3 covers 16 residues. J gave up 8 bases and V 8 bases, and 19 bases lay outside the gene matches. The CDR3 loop reads CASERDAGGARGGYTF. CDR3 nucleotide sequence: TGTGCCAGCGAGAGGGACGCAGGGGGCGCGAGAGGAGGCTACACCTTC.

A remark on this clone: At one of its ends the junction is not consistent with the germline gene, which may arise from a read error. The V gene is TRBV10-3, the J gene TRBJ2-2; D not resolved. Germline V gene sequence: CDR1 ENHRY, CDR2 SYGVKD. The length of the CDR3 is 11 residues. Written as DNA, the CDR3 is TGTGCCATCAGGAACTCCGGGGAGCTGTTTTTT. This sequence encodes CAIRNSGELFF.

The chain joins TRBV4-1 to TRBJ1-2; the D is unclear. Germline CDR1 is MGHRA and CDR2 is YSYEKL. V gave up 1 base and J gave up 0 bases, with 6 bases separating them. This CDR3 is built from 14 residues. The CDR3 nucleotides are TGCGCCAGCAGCCAAGCCGGGACTAACTATGGCTACACCTTC. It yields the protein CASSQAGTNYGYTF.

This clone was counted only a few times. The chain has TRBV5-1 and TRBJ1-1, with D possibly TRBD1 on 5 matching bases. CDR3 size: 14 residues. V lost 3 bases to trimming and J lost 2 bases, with 11 bases between them. Germline lookup yields CDR1 SGHRS and CDR2 YFSETQ. For the CDR3, the DNA is TGCGCCAGCAGCTCTACGACAGCCAACACTGAAGCTTTCTTT. Encoded protein: CASSSTTANTEAFF.

The chain uses TRBV28 and TRBJ2-1, with a weak D call TRBD1 (6 bases). Germline-derived CDR1 and CDR2 are MDHEN and SYDVKM. V lost 4 bases and J 4 bases, leaving 23 bases between the germline ends. The CDR3 loop spans 18 amino acids. CDR3 nucleotide sequence: TGTGCCAGCAGTTCATCCTTGAATCTGGACAGCCCATACAATGAGCAGTTCTTC. It specifies CASSSSLNLDSPYNEQFF.

The V gene is TRBV15, the J gene TRBJ2-7; 10 positions match TRBD1. This CDR3 spans 13 amino acids. The germline gives CDR1 LNHNV, CDR2 YYDKDF (reference sequence). Trimming at V came to 8 bases and at J to 6 bases, leaving 7 bases not matched to a gene. The CDR3 coding sequence is TGTGCCACCGAAAGGGACAGGGGAAGCGAGCAGTACTTC. Encoded protein: CATERDRGSEQYF.

With respect to this clone: One end of the junction is discordant with germline, which a read error may explain. The chain carries TRBV7-9 and TRBJ2-7; no clear D. CDR3 length: 13 amino acids. The V gene's germline CDR1 is SEHNR and CDR2 FQNEAQ (reference sequence). The CDR3 region is CSSSLPNSYEQYF. The DNA of the CDR3 is TGTTCCAGCAGCTTACCGAACAGCTACGAGCAGTACTTC. Drawing the rest from reference TRBV7-9 and TRBJ2-7, the complete variable domain is DTGVSQNPRHKITKRGQNVTFRCDPISEHNRLYWYRQTLGQGPEFLTYFQNEAQLEKSRLLSDRFSAERPKGSFSTLEIQRTEQGDSAMYLCSSSLPNSYEQYFGPGTRLTVT.

This sequence joins TRBV7-2 and TRBJ2-5; D is unresolved. CDR3 size: 14 residues. CDR1 SGHTA and CDR2 FQGNSA come from the germline V gene. The V end was cut by 1 base, the J end by 2 bases, with 8 bases between. The CDR3 region has the DNA TGTGCCAGCAGCTTAGGGTTACAACAAGAGACCCAGTACTTC. Its protein is CASSLGLQQETQYF.

V and J are TRBV13 and TRBJ2-3; possible D gene TRBD2, 6 bases. CDR3 length equals 15 residues. Per germline, CDR1 PRHDT and CDR2 FYEKMQ (reference sequence). V was cut by 4 bases and J by 0 bases, with 11 bases left in between. The CDR3: CASSSEGQSTDTQYF. DNA of the CDR3: TGTGCCAGCAGCTCGGAGGGGCAAAGCACAGATACGCAGTATTTT.

The chain recombines TRBV7-9 with TRBJ2-7; no firm D call. Germline V gives CDR1 SEHNR, CDR2 FQNEAQ (reference sequence). Trimming removed 6 bases at V and 0 bases at J, with 6 bases between. This CDR3 region has 12 residues. The CDR3 sequence: CASSGSSYEQYF. DNA for the CDR3: TGTGCCAGCAGTGGCAGCTCCTACGAGCAGTACTTC.

The chain carries TRBV4-1 and TRBJ1-6; D is undetermined. Per germline, CDR1 MGHRA and CDR2 YSYEKL. The CDR3 has 12 amino acids. Trimming took off 1 base at V and 10 bases at J, with 5 bases between the two ends. The CDR3 sequence is CASSQGISPLHF. As DNA, the CDR3 is TGCGCCAGCAGCCAAGGTATCTCACCCCTCCACTTT.

Worth noting for this clone: A junction end diverges from the germline sequence, so it may reflect a read error. J is TRBJ2-4 and V is TRBV5-4, with D possibly matching TRBD1 (6 bases). The CDR3 contains 15 residues. Germline CDR1 reads SGHNT; CDR2 reads YYREEE (reference sequence). CDR3 coding DNA: TGTGCCAGCAGCAATACAGGGTTTCGTCAAAACATTCGGTACTTC. This codes for CASSNTGFRQNIRYF.

The CDR3 region is CASSTRERERTYEQYF. As DNA, the CDR3 is TGTGCCAGCAGTACCCGCGAGCGGGAGCGAACCTACGAGCAGTACTTC. The chain links TRBV28 to TRBJ2-7, with TRBD2 matching over 8 bases. The junction had 11 bases not matched to a gene; V was cut back by 5 bases and J by 2 bases. Germline V gives CDR1 MDHEN, CDR2 SYDVKM. There are 16 residues in the CDR3.

With respect to this clone: The sample carries other DNA sequences with the same CDR3. CDR3 nucleotide sequence: TGTGCCAGCAGCCCAAGGGGACTAGAGCAGTTCTTC. Its translation: CASSPRGLEQFF. This chain links TRBV7-9 with TRBJ2-1; 7 bases are shared with TRBD2. Germline assignment: CDR1 SEHNR and CDR2 FQNEAQ (reference sequence). This CDR3 has 12 residues. Losses at the gene ends were 5 bases for V and 10 bases for J; bases not matched to a gene: 5. Looking up the rest from reference TRBV7-9 and TRBJ2-1 gives the full variable domain: DTGVSQNPRHKITKRGQNVTFRCDPISEHNRLYWYRQTLGQGPEFLTYFQNEAQLEKSRLLSDRFSAERPKGSFSTLEIQRTEQGDSAMYLCASSPRGLEQFFGPGTRLTVL.

The V and J genes are TRBV6-1 and TRBJ2-7, with 10 bases that match TRBD2. Germline V gene data show CDR1 as MNHNS and CDR2 as SASEGT. The length of the CDR3 is 13 residues. Trimming cost V 7 bases and J 4 bases; bases outside gene matches: 4. The CDR3 region is CASTSGSAYEQYF. DNA of the CDR3: TGTGCCAGCACTAGCGGGAGCGCTTACGAGCAGTACTTC.

This chain connects TRBV5-4 to TRBJ2-7; 8 bases are shared with TRBD2. This CDR3 is 16 amino acids long. Germline values: CDR1 SGHNT, CDR2 YYREEE (reference sequence). J was trimmed by 6 bases and V by 4 bases; bases with no gene match: 15. The CDR3 region has the DNA TGTGCCAGCAGCCTTAGGATTTCTAGCGGGCTCGGCGAGCAGTACTTC. Its protein is CASSLRISSGLGEQYF.

The V call is TRBV5-6, the J call TRBJ1-1, with D possibly being TRBD1 (5 bases). The germline CDR1 and CDR2 sequences are SGHDT and YYEEEE. V lost 4 bases to trimming and J lost 0 bases, with 13 bases between them. The CDR3 runs 15 residues. DNA of the CDR3: TGTGCCAGCAGCCCCAGGGTTTCCTTGAACACTGAAGCTTTCTTT. This encodes CASSPRVSLNTEAFF.

This chain connects TRBV2 to TRBJ1-4; 7 positions agree with TRBD1. V lost 9 bases, J lost 8 bases, and 15 bases stayed unmatched. Germline CDR1 reads SNHLY; CDR2 reads FYNNEI. This CDR3 has 15 amino acids. In DNA, the CDR3 is TGTGCCAGTAACCAAATAAGGACAGGAGGAGAAAAACTGTTTTTT. This sequence encodes CASNQIRTGGEKLFF.

This chain joins TRBV9 and TRBJ2-3; the match to TRBD2 covers 11 bases. Germline V gene data show CDR1 as SGDLS and CDR2 as YYNGEE. With V trimmed by 4 bases and J by 3 bases, 4 bases remained unmatched. This CDR3 comprises 15 residues. The CDR3 sequence: CASSLVAGGTDTQYF. CDR3 nucleotides: TGTGCCAGCAGCCTAGTAGCGGGAGGGACAGATACGCAGTATTTT.